This T cell receptor beta chain originates from a study of human T cells and chemical hapten exposure. Study-wide results and caveats: More PT1 expanded TCRs went with higher patch test scores.

Germline CDR1 reads SGHAT; CDR2 reads FQNNGV. The CDR3 spans 14 residues. Trimming removed 3 bases from V and 4 bases from J, with 11 bases in between. About this clonotype: Antigen: not known.

This sample's time point: patch test 3, about 24 weeks after DPC sensitization. The treatment here: therapeutic diphenylcyclopropenone sensitization with weekly scalp DPC. The starting material, unfractionated whole blood, was used for total RNA extraction. MiXCR, applied by TCRdb to the RACE reads, yields one record per CDR3 protein. The sample yields 90,000 to 110,000 distinct CDR3 sequences, under 35% seen once. The sequencing used whole blood, collected in connection with sensitization to the hapten diphenylcyclopropenone (DPC). The TCR originated in a man aged 40-50 years with alopecia areata. Some clones in this sample may be carry-over from other donors' samples. The chain couples TRBV11-2 to TRBJ2-3, with D hard to call. CDR3 amino acids: CASSFGQLSDTQYF. Here the CDR3 DNA reads TGTGCCAGCAGCTTTGGTCAGTTATCAGATACGCAGTATTTT.